This TCR beta chain was sequenced for a study of T cells after yellow fever vaccination. Whole-study findings and limits: Peak timing came faster in the weaker secondary response, day 5 versus 15. High-abundance clonotypes from the bulk population could contaminate FACS-sorted repertoires. Boosting was followed by the reappearance of most primary-vaccination clones (around 95% CD4, 85% to 90% CD8).

Germline CDR1 reads SGHNT; CDR2 reads YYREEE (reference sequence). J lost 6 bases, V lost 4 bases, and 15 bases had no gene match. The CDR3 contains 17 residues. Researchers made TCR cDNA using 5'RACE template switching, and this step added a universal primer site and UMIs. One entry per CDR3 protein, called by TCRdb with MiXCR from the 5' RACE reads. The table records some 400,000 distinct CDR3 sequences, more than 5.5% of them present only once. A word on this clonotype: The antigen is undetermined.

This sequence originates from a man aged 25-45 years who received the YFV17D yellow fever vaccine. Material: PBMCs, obtained 5 days after the yellow fever booster vaccination. The chain links TRBV5-4 to TRBJ2-1, with 8 bases matching TRBD2. The CDR3 sequence is CASSPRSEAGVGNEQFF. CDR3 bases: TGTGCCAGCAGCCCCCGATCGGAAGCGGGAGTAGGCAATGAGCAGTTCTTC.